The 29 T cell receptor beta chains below all came from one sample that was sequenced in a study of T cell responses to AZD1222 COVID-19 vaccine. Clones were read by immunoSEQ multiplex PCR, and TCRdb kept only the in-frame ones, dropping some. The table shows tens of thousands of clones, with under 95% occurring only once. The sample consisted of peripheral blood, taken on day 0 of AZD1222 vaccination. These receptors originate from an adult in good health.

The chain links TRBV4-3 to TRBJ1-3; D might be TRBD1 (6 bases). This CDR3 spans 16 amino acids. Trimming left V 1 base short and J 0 bases short, with 10 bases between. The germline V gene encodes CDR1 LGHNA and CDR2 YSLEER. CDR3 bases: TGCGCCAGCAGCCAAGGGGCAGGGGCCTCTGGAAACACCATATATTTT. This translates into CASSQGAGASGNTIYF.

The J gene is TRBJ2-7, the V gene TRBV5-6; a possible D gene is TRBD1 (6 bases). The CDR3 totals 15 residues. Germline V gene sequence: CDR1 SGHDT, CDR2 YYEEEE. V was shortened by 3 bases and J by 0 bases, with 13 bases between the two germline ends. The CDR3 DNA sequence: TGTGCCAGCAGCTGGGTGGACAGTGTCTCCTACGAGCAGTACTTC. Translating it yields CASSWVDSVSYEQYF.

This chain uses TRBV3-1 (or the pseudogene TRBV3-2) with TRBJ1-2; the D is unclear. The ends were cut back, 4 bases at V and 4 bases at J, with 13 bases in the middle. Germline V gene data show CDR1 as LGHDT and CDR2 as YNNKEL (reference sequence). The CDR3 covers 14 residues. DNA of the CDR3: TGTGCCAGCAGCCCACAAGACGGACCCTATGGCTACACCTTC. It specifies CASSPQDGPYGYTF.

The V and J genes are TRBV7-9 and TRBJ2-2; no firm D call. V lost 1 base and J lost 4, with 7 bases in between. The germline gives CDR1 SEHNR, CDR2 FQNEAQ (reference sequence). The CDR3 has 14 residues. The CDR3, as DNA: TGTGCCAGCAGCTTAGAAGCCTTCACCGGGGAGCTGTTTTTT. Translated: CASSLEAFTGELFF.

This clone was recorded once. This sequence joins TRBV7-9 and TRBJ1-4, with 9 bases fitting TRBD1. This CDR3 has 15 residues. Germline V gives CDR1 SEHNR, CDR2 FQNEAQ (reference sequence). The V segment lost 1 base and the J segment 7 bases; nucleotides outside the gene matches: 4. The CDR3 sequence: CASSLGSTGGEKLFF. The CDR3 DNA reads as TGTGCCAGCAGCTTAGGATCGACAGGGGGTGAAAAACTGTTTTTT.

The chain has TRBV5-1 and TRBJ2-1, with D possibly called TRBD1 or TRBD2 (5 bases each). The CDR3 has 15 residues. The V end lost 5 bases, the J end lost 6 bases, and 18 bases lay between the germline ends. The germline V gene has CDR1 SGHRS and CDR2 YFSETQ. The CDR3 loop is CASSTSGTEGNEQFF. In DNA, the CDR3 is TGCGCCAGCAGTACCTCCGGGACCGAGGGCAATGAGCAGTTCTTC.

The chain joins TRBV9 to TRBJ2-2; 7 bases fit TRBD1. The ends lost 2 bases at V and 6 bases at J; junction bases unmatched: 7. The CDR3 covers 15 residues. The germline CDR1 and CDR2 sequences are SGDLS and YYNGEE. This chain's CDR3 is CASSVRQGRAGELFF. DNA for the CDR3: TGTGCCAGCAGCGTTCGACAGGGAAGAGCCGGGGAGCTGTTTTTT.

The chain links TRBV7-9 to TRBJ1-2; 9 bases fit TRBD1. With V trimmed by 4 bases and J by 2 bases, 14 bases remained unmatched. Germline V gene lookup returns CDR1 SEHNR and CDR2 FQNEAQ (reference sequence). The CDR3 runs to 18 residues. The CDR3 sequence: CASSSDFLRQGGNYGYTF. Here the CDR3 DNA reads TGTGCCAGCAGCTCCGATTTCTTACGACAGGGGGGGAACTATGGCTACACCTTC.

The genes are TRBV5-8 and TRBJ1-5, with D perhaps matching TRBD1 (6 bases). The CDR3 sequence is 14 residues long. Trimming removed 4 bases from V and 7 bases from J, with 15 bases in between. From germline, CDR1 is SGHTS and CDR2 YDEGEE. In DNA, the CDR3 is TGTGCCAGCAGCCTTACAGGGTCAGGGCAGCCCCAGCATTTT. Translating it yields CASSLTGSGQPQHF.

The chain combines TRBV6-2 or TRBV6-3 with TRBJ2-7, with D perhaps TRBD1 (5 bases). CDR3 length: 16 residues. V was clipped by 0 bases and J by 1 base, with 13 bases between them. Germline V gives CDR1 MNHEY, CDR2 SVGEGT. The CDR3 coding sequence is TGTGCCAGCAGTTACTCGACGACAGCCCTTTCCTACGAGCAGTACTTC. Protein: CASSYSTTALSYEQYF.

This chain connects TRBV19 to TRBJ2-1; TRBD2 is a possible D gene (6 bases). Trimming took off 3 bases at V and 0 bases at J, with 18 bases between the two ends. CDR3 size: 18 residues. CDR1 and CDR2 from the germline V gene are LNHDA and SQIVND (reference sequence). CDR3 bases: TGTGCCAGTAGTATGTTTTATGGGGGGACCAACTCCTACAATGAGCAGTTCTTC. Its protein is CASSMFYGGTNSYNEQFF.

This chain joins TRBV14 and TRBJ2-2, with 8 bases identical to TRBD1. Germline V gene data show CDR1 as SGHDN and CDR2 as FVKESK. V lost 0 bases to trimming and J lost 4 bases; unmatched junction nucleotides: 13. The CDR3 has 19 amino acids. This CDR3 is CASSQDWSGRGRRTGELFF. The CDR3 DNA reads TGTGCCAGCAGCCAAGATTGGTCGGGCAGGGGGCGACGCACCGGGGAGCTGTTTTTT.

The chain carries TRBV4-2 and TRBJ1-1, with TRBD1 matching over 7 bases. Losses at the gene ends were 0 bases for V and 1 base for J; bases not matched to a gene: 5. Germline values: CDR1 LGHNA, CDR2 YNFKEQ. This CDR3 region has 16 residues. As DNA, the CDR3 is TGTGCCAGCAGCCAAGATAGGACAGGCAGGAACACTGAAGCTTTCTTT. Its translation is CASSQDRTGRNTEAFF.

This chain uses TRBV6-6 with TRBJ2-7; a possible D gene is TRBD2 (6 bases). This CDR3 contains 15 residues. Trimming pared 7 bases from V and 1 base from J, leaving 17 bases between. Germline CDR1 and CDR2: MNHNY and SVGAGI (reference sequence). CDR3 in amino acids: CASINERLGSYEQYF. CDR3 nucleotides: TGTGCCAGCATTAACGAGAGACTAGGATCCTACGAGCAGTACTTC.

V is TRBV7-9 and J is TRBJ2-5, with D hard to call. Looked up from germline, CDR1 is SEHNR and CDR2 is FQNEAQ (reference sequence). V was shortened by 5 bases and J by 5 bases, with 21 bases between the two germline ends. The CDR3 has 16 amino acids. The CDR3 is CASSPHPLAGRETQYF. The DNA for the CDR3 is TGTGCCAGCAGCCCCCACCCCCTTGCTGGGCGGGAGACCCAGTACTTC. The full variable domain, with the rest looked up from reference TRBV7-9 and TRBJ2-5, is DTGVSQNPRHKITKRGQNVTFRCDPISEHNRLYWYRQTLGQGPEFLTYFQNEAQLEKSRLLSDRFSAERPKGSFSTLEIQRTEQGDSAMYLCASSPHPLAGRETQYFGPGTRLLVL.

This clone was seen once. This chain connects TRBV5-1 to TRBJ1-1, with 8 bases that match TRBD1. The germline CDR1 and CDR2 sequences are SGHRS and YFSETQ. V lost 5 bases to trimming and J lost 2 bases; unmatched junction nucleotides: 8. The CDR3 is made up of 15 amino acids. The CDR3 DNA is TGCGCCAGCAGACCCGCCGGGACAGGTAACACTGAAGCTTTCTTT. Protein: CASRPAGTGNTEAFF.

V is TRBV11-2 and J is TRBJ2-3; D is undetermined. The length of the CDR3 is 13 residues. V gave up 1 base and J gave up 6 bases, with 8 bases separating them. Germline V gene lookup returns CDR1 SGHAT and CDR2 FQNNGV. The CDR3 sequence: CASSLVVGDTQYF. CDR3 nucleotide sequence: TGTGCCAGCAGCTTAGTAGTGGGGGATACGCAGTATTTT.

The rearrangement uses TRBV18 and TRBJ2-7, with D possibly TRBD1 on 7 matching bases. There are 17 residues in the CDR3. CDR1 is KGHSH, CDR2 LQKENI, per germline. V lost 2 bases and J 5 bases, leaving 22 bases between the germline ends. CDR3 sequence (DNA): TGTGCCAGCTCACCAACCATGGCGGGACAGAGCGGAAACGAGCAGTACTTC. Translation: CASSPTMAGQSGNEQYF.

This sequence joins TRBV5-6 and TRBJ1-2; possibly TRBD1 for D (5 bases). The CDR3 covers 13 residues. Germline CDR1 and CDR2: SGHDT and YYEEEE. Deletions cut 0 bases from V and 5 bases from J, with 8 bases between. CDR3 coding DNA: TGTGCCAGCAGCTTGGCCGGGACTTATGGCTACACCTTC. Translation gives CASSLAGTYGYTF.

V and J are TRBV5-1 and TRBJ1-2; the D gene is possibly TRBD1 (6 bases). With 5 bases removed from V and 0 bases from J, the gap between germline ends came to 14 bases. Germline V gene sequence: CDR1 SGHRS, CDR2 YFSETQ. This CDR3 spans 15 amino acids. Here the CDR3 reads CASRPPGTPNYGYTF. The CDR3 DNA follows: TGCGCCAGCAGACCTCCCGGGACACCTAACTATGGCTACACCTTC.

The rearrangement links TRBV6-5 to TRBJ1-1; D uncertain. V lost 4 bases to trimming and J lost 11 bases, with 11 bases between them. The CDR3 covers 11 residues. Germline V gene lookup returns CDR1 MNHEY and CDR2 SVGAGI. The CDR3, as DNA: TGTGCCAGCAGTTCCCCGGTTGGGGCTTTCTTT. As protein: CASSSPVGAFF.

The chain joins TRBV9 to TRBJ1-2; a weak D match, TRBD1 (6 bases). Germline V gives CDR1 SGDLS, CDR2 YYNGEE. Trimming left V 6 bases short and J 4 bases short, with 10 bases between. The CDR3 is made up of 12 amino acids. CDR3 nucleotide sequence: TGTGCCAGCAACAGACAGGCCTATGGCTACACCTTC. Translation: CASNRQAYGYTF.

The chain carries TRBV11-1 and TRBJ1-1; the match to TRBD1 covers 7 bases. Germline lookup yields CDR1 SGHAT and CDR2 FQDESV (reference sequence). The length of the CDR3 is 13 residues. V shed 0 bases and J 10 bases; nucleotides not matched to a gene: 5. Here the CDR3 DNA reads TGTGCCAGCAGCTTAGCGTTGGCAGGGGGAGCTTTCTTT. It is translated as CASSLALAGGAFF.

V is TRBV2 and J is TRBJ1-4; D is uncertain. Looked up from germline, CDR1 is SNHLY and CDR2 is FYNNEI. CDR3 length: 14 residues. V lost 3 bases and J lost 8, with 13 bases in between. CDR3 protein: CASSDGQVGEKLFF. CDR3 nucleotide sequence: TGTGCCAGCAGTGATGGGCAGGTGGGGGAAAAACTGTTTTTT. Combining the CDR3 with reference TRBV2 and TRBJ1-4 gives the whole variable domain EPEVTQTPSHQVTQMGQEVILRCVPISNHLYFYWYRQILGQKVEFLVSFYNNEISEKSEIFDDQFSVERPDGSNFTLKIRSTKLEDSAMYFCASSDGQVGEKLFFGSGTQLSVL.

The chain carries TRBV7-9 and TRBJ1-2, with 9 nucleotides matching TRBD1. V shed 7 bases and J 6 bases; nucleotides not matched to a gene: 6. Germline CDR1 SEHNR, CDR2 FQNEAQ (reference sequence). The CDR3 loop spans 13 amino acids. The CDR3 protein is CASMGQGSDGYTF. The DNA of the CDR3 is TGTGCCAGCATGGGACAGGGTAGCGATGGCTACACCTTC.

This clone was observed a handful of times. The V call is TRBV4-1, the J call TRBJ1-6; a weak D match, TRBD1 (5 bases). Germline V lookup: CDR1 MGHRA, CDR2 YSYEKL. There are 15 residues in the CDR3. V was shortened by 3 bases and J by 4 bases, with 10 bases between the two germline ends. The CDR3 DNA is TGCGCCAGCAGCCAGGGACCAGGGTATAATTCACCCCTCCACTTT. Its translation is CASSQGPGYNSPLHF.

This chain connects TRBV5-6 to TRBJ2-7; D is unresolved. The CDR3 runs to 14 residues. Germline CDR1 SGHDT, CDR2 YYEEEE. Trimming took 3 bases from V and 0 from J, leaving 10 bases between them. CDR3 DNA: TGTGCCAGCAGCTCAAGAGGCACCTCCTACGAGCAGTACTTC. As protein: CASSSRGTSYEQYF.

This clone showed up just once. V usage is TRBV6-5 and J usage is TRBJ1-6, with unresolved D. The CDR3 covers 16 residues. The V end lost 0 bases, the J end lost 1 base, and 7 bases lay between the germline ends. Germline CDR1 reads MNHEY; CDR2 reads SVGAGI. This CDR3 is CASSYSTRSYNSPLHF. As DNA, the CDR3 is TGTGCCAGCAGTTACTCGACACGGTCCTATAATTCACCCCTCCACTTT.

The rearrangement uses TRBV9 and TRBJ2-2; 9 bases agree with TRBD2. CDR3 length: 16 amino acids. Germline V lookup: CDR1 SGDLS, CDR2 YYNGEE. After removal of 0 bases from V and 1 base from J, the junction contained 1 base not matched to a gene. DNA of the CDR3: TGTGCCAGCAGCGTAGTACTAGCGGGGAACACCGGGGAGCTGTTTTTT. Translation gives CASSVVLAGNTGELFF.